The 22 T cell receptor beta chains presented below share a single source sample, sequenced in a study of post-analysis software for immune sequencing data. Whole-study results and caveats: Patients showed TRBV5-6, TRBV5-1 and TRBV20-1 among five TRBV segments more frequent than in controls.

The antigens of these receptors remain unknown. The library was made from cDNA and included unique molecular identifiers. In TCRdb, the PCR reads were re-called with MiXCR into one record per CDR3 protein. The data contain about 560,000 distinct CDR3 sequences, 44% of them singletons. What was sequenced was blood. Receptors originate from a girl between 5 and 17 years old with multiple sclerosis.

Only one count was recorded for this clonotype. The chain carries TRBV20-1 and TRBJ1-5, with 10 bases matching TRBD1. J was trimmed by 11 bases and V by 6 bases; bases with no gene match: 7. This CDR3 has 12 residues. Germline loops: CDR1 DFQATT, CDR2 SNEGSKA (reference sequence). CDR3 coding DNA: TGCAGTGCAAACCGGGACAGGGGATCCCAGCATTTT. This translates into CSANRDRGSQHF.

There are a few counts of this clonotype. The CDR3 region is CASSPREANEKLFF. CDR3 in DNA: TGTGCCAGCAGCCCCCGGGAAGCTAATGAAAAACTGTTTTTT. This chain joins TRBV4-2 and TRBJ1-4; D remains ambiguous. The CDR3 loop spans 14 amino acids. V shed 4 bases and J shed 3 bases, with 9 bases lying between them. Germline V lookup: CDR1 LGHNA, CDR2 YNFKEQ.

The V gene is TRBV24-1, the J gene TRBJ2-2, with D tentatively TRBD2 (6 bases). In germline, CDR1 is KGHDR, CDR2 SFDVKD. V was pared by 7 bases and J by 3 bases, with 11 bases between. CDR3 length: 14 residues. This chain's CDR3 is CATSGTPDTGELFF. DNA of the CDR3: TGTGCCACCAGCGGGACTCCCGACACCGGGGAGCTGTTTTTT.

V and J are TRBV5-1 and TRBJ2-5; 8 bases map to TRBD2. Trimming cost V 4 bases and J 2 bases; bases outside gene matches: 10. Germline V lookup: CDR1 SGHRS, CDR2 YFSETQ. The CDR3 is made up of 16 amino acids. The CDR3 nucleotides read TGCGCCAGCAGCCCACGTAGGGCGGGAGGACAAGAGACCCAGTACTTC. It is translated as CASSPRRAGGQETQYF.

There are a few counts of this clonotype. The chain links TRBV2 to TRBJ2-5; 9 positions match TRBD2. CDR3 length: 18 residues. Germline values: CDR1 SNHLY, CDR2 FYNNEI. Trimming cost V 11 bases and J 1 base; bases outside gene matches: 20. CDR3 bases: TGTGCCGGGTCCCTAATTCCGTTAGCGGGGGCCTCCCAAGAGACCCAGTACTTC. The encoded protein is CAGSLIPLAGASQETQYF. Looking up the rest from reference TRBV2 and TRBJ2-5 gives the full variable domain: EPEVTQTPSHQVTQMGQEVILRCVPISNHLYFYWYRQILGQKVEFLVSFYNNEISEKSEIFDDQFSVERPDGSNFTLKIRSTKLEDSAMYFCAGSLIPLAGASQETQYFGPGTRLLVL.

As concerns this clonotype: One junction end disagrees with the germline gene, perhaps due to a read error. This chain uses TRBV20-1 with TRBJ2-1, with 7 bases that match TRBD2. Germline V gene sequence: CDR1 DFQATT, CDR2 SNEGSKA (reference sequence). This CDR3 has 13 amino acids. The CDR3 sequence is CSVREGTYNGQFF. CDR3 in DNA: TGCAGTGTAAGGGAGGGAACCTACAATGGGCAGTTCTTC.

This clonotype was seen more than once but under ten times. The chain is built from TRBV12-3 or TRBV12-4 and TRBJ2-3; D remains ambiguous. Trimming stripped 8 bases from V and 3 bases from J, with 18 bases between. The CDR3 length is 15 residues. CDR3 protein: CASGLSGVPTDTQYF. DNA for the CDR3: TGTGCCAGCGGCCTGAGTGGAGTACCAACAGATACGCAGTATTTT.

V and J are TRBV20-1 and TRBJ2-5; a possible D gene is TRBD1 (5 bases). Germline V lookup: CDR1 DFQATT, CDR2 SNEGSKA (reference sequence). With 6 bases removed from V and 5 bases from J, the gap between germline ends came to 16 bases. The CDR3 spans 13 residues. The CDR3 coding sequence is TGCAGTGCCTTGGGGCCCTTGGGGGAGACCCAGTACTTC. It codes for CSALGPLGETQYF.

CDR3 amino acids: CASSPRRDQETQYF. The DNA of the CDR3 is TGTGCCAGCAGTCCGCGTCGTGACCAAGAGACCCAGTACTTC. The V and J genes are TRBV27 and TRBJ2-5; the D is unclear. V was trimmed by 5 bases and J by 0 bases, leaving 10 bases between them. This CDR3 is built from 14 residues. CDR1 and CDR2 (germline): MNHEY, SMNVEV (reference sequence).

The CDR3 sequence: CASSLRPPNTEAFF. CDR3 sequence (DNA): TGCGCCAGCAGCTTGAGACCCCCGAACACTGAAGCTTTCTTT. This chain uses TRBV5-1 with TRBJ1-1, with D hard to call. The germline gives CDR1 SGHRS, CDR2 YFSETQ. The CDR3 length is 14 residues. The V and J ends lost 1 base and 1 base respectively, with 8 bases between them.

A few counts support this clonotype. The genes are TRBV7-2 and TRBJ2-3, with D tentatively TRBD2 (5 bases). This CDR3 comprises 14 residues. The germline V gene has CDR1 SGHTA and CDR2 FQGNSA. The V end lost 5 bases, the J end lost 6 bases, and 15 bases lay between the germline ends. As DNA, the CDR3 is TGTGCCAGCAGCAGCCCGGTGCGAGGGGATACGCAGTATTTT. Translated, it gives CASSSPVRGDTQYF.

The sample holds a few counts of this clonotype. This chain uses TRBV3-1 with TRBJ2-3, with D perhaps given as TRBD1 or TRBD2 (5 bases each). The CDR3 extends over 13 amino acids. With 2 bases removed from V and 5 bases from J, the gap between germline ends came to 8 bases. Germline CDR1 is LGHDT and CDR2 is YNNKEL (reference sequence). As DNA, the CDR3 is TGTGCCAGCAGCCAAAATGGGGGAGATACGCAGTATTTT. Translated, it gives CASSQNGGDTQYF.

This clonotype was seen a handful of times. The V and J genes are TRBV6-1 and TRBJ2-1, with 10 nucleotides matching TRBD2. Germline CDR1 is MNHNS and CDR2 is SASEGT. With V trimmed by 5 bases and J by 4 bases, 14 bases remained unmatched. The CDR3 runs 18 residues. The CDR3 reads CASSRLPTLAGSYNEQFF. Here the CDR3 DNA reads TGTGCCAGCAGTCGTCTACCCACACTAGCGGGAAGTTACAATGAGCAGTTCTTC.

This clonotype has a handful of counts. V is TRBV4-1 and J is TRBJ2-7; the D gene is possibly TRBD2 (6 bases). The V and J ends lost 5 bases and 1 base respectively, with 12 bases between them. Germline CDR1 MGHRA, CDR2 YSYEKL. The CDR3 totals 14 residues. CDR3 nucleotides: TGCGCCAGCAGCGAAGCGGGCGTTTCCTACGAGCAGTACTTC. This encodes CASSEAGVSYEQYF.

This clonotype came up many times. This chain joins TRBV29-1 and TRBJ2-1; perhaps D is TRBD1 or TRBD2 (5 bases each). Germline V gene data show CDR1 as SQVTM and CDR2 as ANQGSEA. V lost 2 bases, J lost 13 bases, and 21 bases lay in between. CDR3 length equals 14 residues. The CDR3 DNA reads TGCAGCGTTGAAAGTCAGAGGGGACCTAACCAACAGTTCTTC. Translated, it gives CSVESQRGPNQQFF.

This chain connects TRBV24-1 to TRBJ2-4, with 7 bases lining up with TRBD1. The J call may be incorrect, as the DNA end agrees better with TRBJ2-7. Germline V CDR1 and CDR2: KGHDR, SFDVKD. The CDR3 consists of 15 residues. In DNA form, the CDR3 reads TGTGCCACCAGTGATCCCCTGACAGGGTCCTACGAGCAGTACTTC. This sequence encodes CATSDPLTGSYEQYF.

The chain combines TRBV12-3 or TRBV12-4 with TRBJ2-1; D is perhaps TRBD2 (6 bases). The CDR3 loop spans 19 amino acids. V gave up 6 bases and J gave up 3 bases, with 27 bases separating them. The CDR3 DNA follows: TGTGCCAGCAGCCTAGCTTTTAGGTTCTCGCTTAGCGGCTACAATGAGCAGTTCTTC. Translating gives CASSLAFRFSLSGYNEQFF.

This clonotype has just a few counts. CDR3 in DNA: TGTGCCAGCTCAAAGGGACTAGCGGGTTACAATGAGCAGTTCTTC. It codes for CASSKGLAGYNEQFF. V is TRBV10-3 and J is TRBJ2-1; 12 bases line up with TRBD2. V lost 10 bases and J lost 4; bases outside the gene matches: 8. Germline values: CDR1 ENHRY, CDR2 SYGVKD. This CDR3 has 15 amino acids.

The rearrangement uses TRBV6-6 and TRBJ2-1; perhaps TRBD1 as D (5 bases). CDR3 length: 13 residues. Between the trimmed V and J ends, which lost 7 bases and 5 bases, there was a span of 12 bases. Germline CDR1 reads MNHNY; CDR2 reads SVGAGI (reference sequence). CDR3 nucleotides: TGTGCCAGCACCCCAGGGCAGGACAATGAGCAGTTCTTC. Amino acid sequence: CASTPGQDNEQFF.

This rearrangement joins TRBV12-3 or TRBV12-4 to TRBJ1-2; D is uncertain. The V and J ends lost 3 bases and 6 bases respectively, with 8 bases between them. The CDR3 covers 12 residues. DNA of the CDR3: TGTGCCAGCAGTTTCACCGGGAATGGCTACACCTTC. This gives the protein CASSFTGNGYTF.

A few counts support this clonotype. The chain combines TRBV6-1 with TRBJ2-7; D remains unclear. The CDR3 loop spans 13 amino acids. Germline-derived CDR1 and CDR2 are MNHNS and SASEGT. The V and J ends lost 6 bases and 2 bases respectively, with 11 bases between them. The CDR3 DNA follows: TGTGCCAGCAGGGTGTCCGAAGCCTACGAGCAGTACTTC. It is translated as CASRVSEAYEQYF.

The chain uses TRBV10-3 and TRBJ1-2, with D possibly matching TRBD1 (6 bases). The CDR3 length is 16 residues. V shed 2 bases and J shed 6 bases, with 19 bases lying between them. CDR1 and CDR2 from the germline V gene are ENHRY and SYGVKD. Here the CDR3 DNA reads TGTGCCATCAGTGAGCCGCCCCGCGGGCAGGGGCATGGCTACACCTTC. Protein product: CAISEPPRGQGHGYTF.